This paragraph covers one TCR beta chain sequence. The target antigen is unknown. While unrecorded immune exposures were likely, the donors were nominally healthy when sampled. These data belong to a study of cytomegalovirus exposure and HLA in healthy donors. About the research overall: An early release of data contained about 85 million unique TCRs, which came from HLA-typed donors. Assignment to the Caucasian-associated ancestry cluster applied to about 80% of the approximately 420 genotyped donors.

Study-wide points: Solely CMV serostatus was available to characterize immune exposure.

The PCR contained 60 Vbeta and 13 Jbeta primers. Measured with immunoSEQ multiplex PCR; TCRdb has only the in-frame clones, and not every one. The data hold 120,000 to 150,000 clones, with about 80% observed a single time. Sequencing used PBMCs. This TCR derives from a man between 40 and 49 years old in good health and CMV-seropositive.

The CDR3 DNA reads as TGTGCCACCAGCAGAGAGGGGGAAGCGGGAGAGCAGTTCTTC. Translation: CATSREGEAGEQFF. The rearrangement uses TRBV15 and TRBJ2-1, with 7 bases matching TRBD2. CDR1 and CDR2 from the germline V gene are LNHNV and YYDKDF (reference sequence). The V gene end was trimmed by 0 bases and the J gene end by 10 bases; junction bases not matched to a gene: 6. The CDR3 runs 14 residues.